Following are 26 T cell receptor beta chains from one sample sequenced in a study of shared clonotypes between healthy human individuals (dated by TCRdb to the early 2020s). CD8 naive samples were obtained by positive selection for CCR7 among CD45RO-negative cells, yielding a CD45RA+CCR7+ population from which TemRA cells were excluded. The method behind the library was the immunoSEQ multiplex PCR assay. TCRdb stores this immuneACCESS table with in-frame sequences only. Part of the clones is absent; in the studies checked, under half of the shortfall reflects unresolved V genes, and no reason is known for the rest. Recorded for this sample are roughly 550,000 clones; around 95% of them occurred a single time. 0.095% to 0.12% of the sample lies in the top ten. Sequences were obtained from naive CD8+ T cells sorted from blood. The cell subset or site label here, explained by the study, means: CD45RA+CCR7+. Source of these receptors: a woman aged 30 to 39 in good health.

The chain joins TRBV5-1 to TRBJ1-5; 7 positions agree with TRBD1. The J segment lost 0 bases and the V segment lost 6 bases, leaving 6 bases of the junction unmatched. The CDR3 extends over 15 amino acids. Per germline, CDR1 SGHRS and CDR2 YFSETQ. CDR3 nucleotides: TGCGCCAGCATGGGACAGTTCCTTAGCAATCAGCCCCAGCATTTT. Translated, it gives CASMGQFLSNQPQHF.

The chain joins TRBV13 to TRBJ1-1; a weak D match, TRBD1 (5 bases). Germline CDR1 and CDR2: PRHDT and FYEKMQ (reference sequence). This CDR3 has 13 residues. V was clipped by 5 bases and J by 3 bases, with 10 bases between them. The DNA of the CDR3 is TGTGCCAGCAGCCGGTGGGGCGACACTGAAGCTTTCTTT. This encodes CASSRWGDTEAFF.

This chain uses TRBV5-8 with TRBJ2-7, with TRBD1 as a possible D gene (6 bases). The V gene lost 2 bases and the J gene lost 0 bases, with 9 bases spanning the gap. The CDR3 is made up of 14 amino acids. Germline V lookup: CDR1 SGHTS, CDR2 YDEGEE. For the CDR3, the DNA is TGTGCCAGCAGCTTTACAGGGAGCTCCTACGAGCAGTACTTC. Protein: CASSFTGSSYEQYF.

The CDR3: CASSSWRPSSYEQYF. In DNA, the CDR3 is TGTGCCAGCAGTTCCTGGCGTCCGAGCTCCTACGAGCAGTACTTC. V gene TRBV27 combines with J gene TRBJ2-7; D gene uncertain. The ends were cut back, 4 bases at V and 0 bases at J, with 13 bases in the middle. The CDR3 is 15 amino acids. The germline V gene has CDR1 MNHEY and CDR2 SMNVEV (reference sequence).

The rearrangement joins TRBV6-4 to TRBJ2-7; 8 bases match TRBD2. V shed 3 bases, J shed 4 bases, and the junction held 11 bases outside the gene matches. From germline, CDR1 is MRHNA and CDR2 SNTAGT. This CDR3 is built from 16 residues. The CDR3 sequence is CASSERPTSVIYEQYF. CDR3 DNA: TGTGCCAGCAGTGAGCGCCCGACTAGCGTGATTTACGAGCAGTACTTC.

The chain couples TRBV28 to TRBJ2-2; D is perhaps TRBD1 (5 bases). Germline V CDR1 and CDR2: MDHEN, SYDVKM. The CDR3 is made up of 15 amino acids. Trimming stripped 8 bases from V and 5 bases from J, with 18 bases between. CDR3 sequence: CASQPPGFGTGELFF. CDR3 coding DNA: TGTGCCAGCCAACCCCCAGGGTTCGGGACCGGGGAGCTGTTTTTT.

This clone was picked up one time. The chain joins TRBV5-1 to TRBJ2-1; TRBD2 matches at 10 bases. Germline V gene sequence: CDR1 SGHRS, CDR2 YFSETQ. This CDR3 has 16 residues. Germline trimming cut 5 bases from V and 5 bases from J; bases unmatched to any gene: 10. In DNA, the CDR3 is TGCGCCAGCAGTGACGGAGCGGGAGGGCCTGACAATGAGCAGTTCTTC. Translated: CASSDGAGGPDNEQFF.

The chain joins TRBV27 to TRBJ2-7, with 7 bases fitting TRBD1. V lost 0 bases and J lost 4; bases outside the gene matches: 6. Germline CDR1 is MNHEY and CDR2 is SMNVEV (reference sequence). The CDR3 contains 15 residues. CDR3 bases: TGTGCCAGCAGTTTATCTGACAGGGTGGGTTACGAGCAGTACTTC. It encodes CASSLSDRVGYEQYF.

As to this clone: A read error may account for a junction end that differs from germline. The sample holds other DNA sequences that translate to the same CDR3. This rearrangement joins TRBV2 to TRBJ1-1, with D hard to call. CDR1 is SNHLY and CDR2 is FYNNEI in the germline V gene. The CDR3 extends over 13 amino acids. This CDR3 is CASSDGGHTEAFF. DNA of the CDR3: TGTGCCAGCAGTGATGGAGGGCACACTGAAGCTTTCTTC.

This clone was counted once. V is TRBV15 and J is TRBJ2-1; 11 nucleotides agree with TRBD2. There are 20 residues in the CDR3. Germline V lookup: CDR1 LNHNV, CDR2 YYDKDF (reference sequence). V shed 0 bases and J 0 bases; nucleotides not matched to a gene: 10. The CDR3 reads CATSRDSPGLAAVSYNEQFF. CDR3 coding DNA: TGTGCCACCAGCAGAGATTCCCCGGGACTAGCGGCCGTCTCCTACAATGAGCAGTTCTTC.

This clone was detected once. This rearrangement joins TRBV13 to TRBJ1-4; perhaps TRBD1 as D (6 bases). The length of the CDR3 is 14 residues. Trimming took 5 bases from V and 5 from J, leaving 12 bases between them. Germline V CDR1 and CDR2: PRHDT, FYEKMQ (reference sequence). DNA of the CDR3: TGTGCCAGCAGCCTCAGGGGCCCCAATGAAAAACTGTTTTTT. Its translation: CASSLRGPNEKLFF. Filled out from reference TRBV13 and TRBJ1-4, the complete variable domain reads AAGVIQSPRHLIKEKRETATLKCYPIPRHDTVYWYQQGPGQDPQFLISFYEKMQSDKGSIPDRFSAQQFSDYHSELNMSSLELGDSALYFCASSLRGPNEKLFFGSGTQLSVL.

The chain joins TRBV28 to TRBJ2-1, with D unresolved. Germline V lookup: CDR1 MDHEN, CDR2 SYDVKM. V shed 9 bases and J shed 0 bases, with 12 bases lying between them. This CDR3 is 14 amino acids long. The CDR3 DNA sequence: TGTGCCAGTACTCCGCTTAGCTCCTACAATGAGCAGTTCTTC. This codes for CASTPLSSYNEQFF.

The chain links TRBV21-1 to TRBJ2-2; TRBD2, as called in the table, went unchecked against the DNA. TRBV21-1 is described as a pseudogene. CDR3 size: 16 residues. The CDR3 DNA reads TGTGCCAGCAGCAAAGACCCTCCCGGGAACACCGGGGAGCTGTTTTTT. Translated, it gives CASSKDPPGNTGELFF.

Note on this clone: Other nucleotide sequences from this sample produce the same CDR3. V gene TRBV13 combines with J gene TRBJ1-3, with 9 bases lining up with TRBD1. Germline CDR1 and CDR2: PRHDT and FYEKMQ (reference sequence). The CDR3 length is 16 residues. The ends lost 5 bases at V and 10 bases at J; junction bases unmatched: 15. CDR3 sequence reads: CASSTDRGRGRETIYF. The CDR3 bases are TGTGCCAGCAGCACGGACAGGGGACGTGGTCGAGAAACCATATATTTT.

This chain uses TRBV28 with TRBJ2-7, with TRBD2 matching over 7 bases. CDR1 is MDHEN and CDR2 is SYDVKM in the germline V gene. Trimming took 6 bases from V and 4 from J; bases not matched to a gene: 9. The CDR3 consists of 14 residues. The CDR3 here is CASSSLLGGYEQYF. CDR3 bases: TGTGCCAGCAGCTCACTCTTGGGGGGGTACGAGCAGTACTTC.

As concerns this clone: This sample includes further DNA sequences coding for the same CDR3. V is TRBV29-1 and J is TRBJ1-1, with no clear D. V was trimmed by 4 bases and J by 1 base, leaving 4 bases between them. The CDR3 loop spans 11 amino acids. Germline lookup yields CDR1 SQVTM and CDR2 ANQGSEA. The CDR3 DNA follows: TGCAGCGTTGTTGAGAACACTGAAGCTTTCTTT. Encoded protein: CSVVENTEAFF.

The chain links TRBV2 to TRBJ2-1; D possibly matches TRBD1 or TRBD2 (6 bases each). V dropped 7 bases and J dropped 7 bases, with 20 bases sitting between them. CDR1 and CDR2 from the germline V gene are SNHLY and FYNNEI. The CDR3 covers 15 residues. This chain's CDR3 is CASTPGGLDSNEQFF. CDR3 in DNA: TGTGCCAGCACCCCTGGGGGGCTAGATAGTAATGAGCAGTTCTTC. Full variable domain (rest looked up from reference TRBV2 and TRBJ2-1): EPEVTQTPSHQVTQMGQEVILRCVPISNHLYFYWYRQILGQKVEFLVSFYNNEISEKSEIFDDQFSVERPDGSNFTLKIRSTKLEDSAMYFCASTPGGLDSNEQFFGPGTRLTVL.

This chain connects TRBV5-4 to TRBJ2-6, with D perhaps TRBD1 (6 bases). Trimming cost V 4 bases and J 1 base, with 9 bases left between them. CDR3 length: 15 amino acids. In germline, CDR1 is SGHNT, CDR2 YYREEE (reference sequence). Here the CDR3 reads CASSSTGSGANVLTF. In DNA, the CDR3 is TGTGCCAGCAGCAGTACAGGGTCTGGGGCCAACGTCCTGACTTTC.

This chain links TRBV29-1 with TRBJ2-1, with 8 bases matching TRBD2. Unmatched junction bases numbered 8, after V lost 0 bases and J lost 13 bases. The CDR3 sequence is 13 residues long. Looked up from germline, CDR1 is SQVTM and CDR2 is ANQGSEA. The CDR3 nucleotides read TGCAGCGTTGAAGACCAGCGGACTAGCCGACAGTTCTTC. It is translated as CSVEDQRTSRQFF.

Remarks on this clone: This sample includes further DNA sequences coding for the same CDR3. The rearrangement links TRBV7-9 to TRBJ2-1; weak D call: TRBD2 (5 bases). Germline CDR1 SEHNR, CDR2 FQNEAQ (reference sequence). The CDR3 is 15 amino acids. V gave up 2 bases and J gave up 0 bases, with 8 bases separating them. DNA for the CDR3: TGTGCCAGCAGCTTACCTGGGAGCTCCTACAATGAGCAGTTCTTC. As protein: CASSLPGSSYNEQFF. Based on the CDR3 plus reference TRBV7-9 and TRBJ2-1, the full variable domain is DTGVSQNPRHKITKRGQNVTFRCDPISEHNRLYWYRQTLGQGPEFLTYFQNEAQLEKSRLLSDRFSAERPKGSFSTLEIQRTEQGDSAMYLCASSLPGSSYNEQFFGPGTRLTVL.

The chain links TRBV19 to TRBJ2-3; D remains unclear. The V and J ends lost 4 bases and 6 bases respectively, with 11 bases between them. The CDR3 extends over 13 amino acids. Germline-derived CDR1 and CDR2 are LNHDA and SQIVND (reference sequence). The CDR3 reads CASSTSWADTQYF. The CDR3 DNA sequence: TGTGCCAGTAGTACGAGTTGGGCGGATACGCAGTATTTT.

The chain carries TRBV25-1 and TRBJ1-1; D ambiguous. CDR1 is MGHDK and CDR2 is SYGVNS in the germline V gene. V dropped 6 bases and J dropped 1 base, with 9 bases sitting between them. The CDR3 totals 13 residues. CDR3 sequence: CASSTVGNTEAFF. CDR3 in DNA: TGTGCCAGCAGCACCGTGGGGAACACTGAAGCTTTCTTT.

The chain joins TRBV28 to TRBJ1-4; the D gene is possibly TRBD1 (5 bases). CDR1 MDHEN and CDR2 SYDVKM come from the germline V gene. The V end lost 4 bases, the J end lost 0 bases, and 12 bases lay between the germline ends. CDR3 length: 16 amino acids. This CDR3 reads CASSSITGATNEKLFF. CDR3 sequence (DNA): TGTGCCAGCAGTTCAATAACAGGCGCAACTAATGAAAAACTGTTTTTT.

As DNA, the CDR3 is TGTGCCAGCAGCCTTACTAGCTCCGATGAGCAGTTCTTC. This sequence encodes CASSLTSSDEQFF. V and J are TRBV14 and TRBJ2-1, with D possibly being TRBD2 (6 bases). The CDR3 covers 13 residues. V was trimmed by 4 bases and J by 8 bases, leaving 12 bases between them. Per the germline V gene, CDR1 is SGHDN and CDR2 is FVKESK.

The chain couples TRBV6-1 to TRBJ2-7, with D possibly being TRBD1 or TRBD2 (5 bases each). The CDR3 is 14 amino acids. V was pared by 2 bases and J by 1 base, with 9 bases between. CDR1 is MNHNS and CDR2 is SASEGT in the germline V gene. The CDR3 spells CASSESGTSYEQYF. The CDR3 nucleotides are TGTGCCAGCAGTGAATCGGGGACGTCCTACGAGCAGTACTTC.

CDR3 coding DNA: TGTGCCACCAGCAGAGATGTGGACGGAGCCTACGAGCAGTACTTC. Residues: CATSRDVDGAYEQYF. The J gene is TRBJ2-7, the V gene TRBV15, with D hard to call. The V end was cut by 0 bases, the J end by 2 bases, with 11 bases between. The germline CDR1 and CDR2 sequences are LNHNV and YYDKDF (reference sequence). The CDR3 loop spans 15 amino acids.